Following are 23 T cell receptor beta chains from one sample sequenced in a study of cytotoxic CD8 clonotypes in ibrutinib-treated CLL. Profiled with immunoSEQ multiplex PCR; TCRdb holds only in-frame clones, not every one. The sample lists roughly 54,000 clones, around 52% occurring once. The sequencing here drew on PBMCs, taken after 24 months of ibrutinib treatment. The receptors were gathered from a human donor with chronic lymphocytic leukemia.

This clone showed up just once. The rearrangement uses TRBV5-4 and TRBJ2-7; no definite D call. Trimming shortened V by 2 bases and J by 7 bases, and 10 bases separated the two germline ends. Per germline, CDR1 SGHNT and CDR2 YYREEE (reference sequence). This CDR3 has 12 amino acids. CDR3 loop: CASSFGLGEQYF. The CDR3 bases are TGTGCCAGCAGCTTCGGGCTCGGGGAGCAGTACTTC.

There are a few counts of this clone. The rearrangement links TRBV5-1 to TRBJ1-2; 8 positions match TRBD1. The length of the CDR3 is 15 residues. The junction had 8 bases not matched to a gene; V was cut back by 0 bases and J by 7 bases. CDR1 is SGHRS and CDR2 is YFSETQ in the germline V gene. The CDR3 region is CASSLEGQAPRGYTF. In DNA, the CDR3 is TGCGCCAGCAGCTTGGAGGGACAGGCCCCTCGTGGCTACACCTTC.

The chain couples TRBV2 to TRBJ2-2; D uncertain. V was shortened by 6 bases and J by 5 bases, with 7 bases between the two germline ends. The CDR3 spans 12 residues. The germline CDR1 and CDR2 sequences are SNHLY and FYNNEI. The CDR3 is CASRDYTGELFF. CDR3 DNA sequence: TGTGCCAGCAGGGATTATACCGGGGAGCTGTTTTTT.

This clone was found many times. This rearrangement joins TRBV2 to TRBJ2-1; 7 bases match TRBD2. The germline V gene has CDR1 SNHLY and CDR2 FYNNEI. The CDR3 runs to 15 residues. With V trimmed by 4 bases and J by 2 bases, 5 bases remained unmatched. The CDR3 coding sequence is TGTGCCAGCAGTGCCCGCGGGGGTCCCTACAATGAGCAGTTCTTC. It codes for CASSARGGPYNEQFF.

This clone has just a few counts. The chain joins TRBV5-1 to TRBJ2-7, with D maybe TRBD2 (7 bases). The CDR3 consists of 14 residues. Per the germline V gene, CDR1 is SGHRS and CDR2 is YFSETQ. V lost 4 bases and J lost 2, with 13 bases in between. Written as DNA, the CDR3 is TGCGCCAGCAGCCAGGGGCGGGGGACCTACGAGCAGTACTTC. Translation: CASSQGRGTYEQYF.

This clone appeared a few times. The CDR3 DNA reads as TGTGCCAGTAGTGGGACCTTAAGGGATCAGCCCCAGCATTTT. Translating gives CASSGTLRDQPQHF. The V call is TRBV19, the J call TRBJ1-5; possibly TRBD1 for D (5 bases). Deletions cut 5 bases from V and 5 bases from J, with 13 bases between. CDR3 length equals 14 residues. Germline V lookup: CDR1 LNHDA, CDR2 SQIVND (reference sequence).

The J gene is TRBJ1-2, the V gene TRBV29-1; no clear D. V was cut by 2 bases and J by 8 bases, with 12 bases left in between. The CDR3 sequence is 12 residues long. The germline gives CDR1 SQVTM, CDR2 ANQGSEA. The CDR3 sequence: CSVETRSGGYTF. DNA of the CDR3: TGCAGCGTTGAAACCCGATCCGGGGGCTACACCTTC.

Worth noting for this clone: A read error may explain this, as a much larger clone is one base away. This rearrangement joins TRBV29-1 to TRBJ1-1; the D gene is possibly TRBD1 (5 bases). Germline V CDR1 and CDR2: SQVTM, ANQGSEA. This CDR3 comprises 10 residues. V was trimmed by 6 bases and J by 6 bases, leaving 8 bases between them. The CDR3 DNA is TGCAGCGTCTGGGGGGCTGAAGCTTTCTTT. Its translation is CSVWGAEAFF.

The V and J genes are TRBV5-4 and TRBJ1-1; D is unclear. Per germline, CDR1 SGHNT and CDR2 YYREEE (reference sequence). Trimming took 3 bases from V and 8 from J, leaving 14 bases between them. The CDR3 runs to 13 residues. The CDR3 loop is CASSSRHELEAFF. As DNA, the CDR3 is TGTGCCAGCAGCTCCAGACACGAACTGGAAGCTTTCTTT.

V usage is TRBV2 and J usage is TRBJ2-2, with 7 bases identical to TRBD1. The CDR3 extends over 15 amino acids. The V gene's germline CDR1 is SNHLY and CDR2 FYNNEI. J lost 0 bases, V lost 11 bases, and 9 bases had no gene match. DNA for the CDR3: TGTGCCGGACGAACTACAGGGGCGAACACCGGGGAGCTGTTTTTT. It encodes CAGRTTGANTGELFF.

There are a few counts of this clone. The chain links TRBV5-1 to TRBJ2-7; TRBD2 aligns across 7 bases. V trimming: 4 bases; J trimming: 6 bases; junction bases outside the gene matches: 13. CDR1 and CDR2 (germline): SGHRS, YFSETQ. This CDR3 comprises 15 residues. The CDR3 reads CASSPLSGRAPEQYF. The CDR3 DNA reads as TGCGCCAGCAGCCCCCTATCGGGGAGGGCTCCCGAGCAGTACTTC.

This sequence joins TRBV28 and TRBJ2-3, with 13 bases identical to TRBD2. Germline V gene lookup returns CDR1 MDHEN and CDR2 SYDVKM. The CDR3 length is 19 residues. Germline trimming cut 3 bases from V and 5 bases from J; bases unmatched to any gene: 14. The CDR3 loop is CASSFGLVTSGGQGDTQYF. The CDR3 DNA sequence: TGTGCCAGCAGTTTTGGTCTCGTGACTAGCGGGGGGCAGGGAGATACGCAGTATTTT.

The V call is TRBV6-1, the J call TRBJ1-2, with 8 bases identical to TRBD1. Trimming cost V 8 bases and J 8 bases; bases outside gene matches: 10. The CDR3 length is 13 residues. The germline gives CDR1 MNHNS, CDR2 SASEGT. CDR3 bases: TGTGCCAGCTCCTTGACAGGGGAGGAGGGCTACACCTTC. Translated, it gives CASSLTGEEGYTF.

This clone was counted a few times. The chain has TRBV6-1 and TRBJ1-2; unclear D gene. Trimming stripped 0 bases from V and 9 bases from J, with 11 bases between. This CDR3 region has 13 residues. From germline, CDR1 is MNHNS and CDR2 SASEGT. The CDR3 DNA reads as TGTGCCAGCAGTGAAGCCAGCGGCTACAGCTACACCTTC. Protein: CASSEASGYSYTF.

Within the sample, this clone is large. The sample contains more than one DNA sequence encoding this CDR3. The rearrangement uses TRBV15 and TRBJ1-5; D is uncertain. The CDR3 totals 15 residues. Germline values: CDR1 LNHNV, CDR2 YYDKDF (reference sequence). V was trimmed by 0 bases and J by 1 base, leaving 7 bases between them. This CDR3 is CATSRETSSNQPQHF. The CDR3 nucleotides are TGTGCCACCAGCAGAGAGACAAGCAGCAATCAGCCCCAGCATTTT.

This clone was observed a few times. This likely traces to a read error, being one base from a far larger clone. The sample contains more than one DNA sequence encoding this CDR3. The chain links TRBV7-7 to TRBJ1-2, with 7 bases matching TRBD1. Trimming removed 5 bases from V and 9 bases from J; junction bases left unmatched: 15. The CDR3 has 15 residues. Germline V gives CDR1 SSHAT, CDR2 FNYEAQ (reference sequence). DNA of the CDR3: TGTGCCAGCAGCCAAGCCCCGGGGACAGTAGATAGCTACACCTTC. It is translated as CASSQAPGTVDSYTF. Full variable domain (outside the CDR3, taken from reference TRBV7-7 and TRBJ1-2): GAGVSQSPRYKVTKRGQDVTLRCDPISSHATLYWYQQALGQGPEFLTYFNYEAQPDKSGLPSDRFSAERPEGSISTLTIQRTEQRDSAMYRCASSQAPGTVDSYTFGSGTRLTVV.

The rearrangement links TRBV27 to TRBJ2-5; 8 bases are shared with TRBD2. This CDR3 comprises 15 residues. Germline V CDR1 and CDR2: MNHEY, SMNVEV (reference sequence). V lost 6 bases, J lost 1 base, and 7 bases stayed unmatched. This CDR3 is CASSRSSGVQETQYF. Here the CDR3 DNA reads TGTGCCAGCAGCAGGAGTAGCGGGGTCCAAGAGACCCAGTACTTC.

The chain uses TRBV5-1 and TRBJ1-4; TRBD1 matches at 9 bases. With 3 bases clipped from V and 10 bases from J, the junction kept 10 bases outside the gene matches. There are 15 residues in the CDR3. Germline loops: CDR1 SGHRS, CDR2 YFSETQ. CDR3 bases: TGCGCCAGCAGCTACACAGGGGGCGCGGAAGGAAAACTGTTTTTT. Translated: CASSYTGGAEGKLFF.

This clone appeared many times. The CDR3 DNA reads TGCGCCAGCAGCCGACAGGGGGCTCCCTTTAAGTACTTC. Translated: CASSRQGAPFKYF. The genes are TRBV4-1 and TRBJ2-7; 10 nucleotides line up with TRBD1. V dropped 4 bases and J dropped 11; count of bases not matched to a gene: 8. The germline V gene encodes CDR1 MGHRA and CDR2 YSYEKL. CDR3 size: 13 residues.

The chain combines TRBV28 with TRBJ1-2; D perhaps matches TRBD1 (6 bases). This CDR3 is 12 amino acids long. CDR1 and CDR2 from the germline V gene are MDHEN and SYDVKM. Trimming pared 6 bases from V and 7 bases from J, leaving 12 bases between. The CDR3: CASRRQASGYTF. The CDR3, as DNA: TGTGCCAGCAGGAGACAGGCGTCTGGCTACACCTTC.

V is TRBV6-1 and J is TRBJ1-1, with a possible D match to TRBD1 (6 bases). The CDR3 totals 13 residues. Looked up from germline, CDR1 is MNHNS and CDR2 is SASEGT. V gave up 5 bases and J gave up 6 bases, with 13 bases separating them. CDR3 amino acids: CASSSWTASEAFF. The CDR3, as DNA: TGTGCCAGCAGTTCCTGGACAGCCTCTGAAGCTTTCTTT.

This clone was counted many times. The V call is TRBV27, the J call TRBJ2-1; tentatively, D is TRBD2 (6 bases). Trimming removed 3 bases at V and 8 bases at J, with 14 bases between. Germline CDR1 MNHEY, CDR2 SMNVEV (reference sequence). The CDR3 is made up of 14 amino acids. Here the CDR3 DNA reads TGTGCCAGCAGTTTGATGGCGGGGCCTTATGAGCAGTTCTTC. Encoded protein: CASSLMAGPYEQFF.

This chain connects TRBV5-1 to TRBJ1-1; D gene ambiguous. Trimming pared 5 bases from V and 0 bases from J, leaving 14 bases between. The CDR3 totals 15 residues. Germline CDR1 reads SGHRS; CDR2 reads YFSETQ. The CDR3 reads CASRPDTEMNTEAFF. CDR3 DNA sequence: TGCGCCAGCAGACCTGATACGGAGATGAACACTGAAGCTTTCTTT.